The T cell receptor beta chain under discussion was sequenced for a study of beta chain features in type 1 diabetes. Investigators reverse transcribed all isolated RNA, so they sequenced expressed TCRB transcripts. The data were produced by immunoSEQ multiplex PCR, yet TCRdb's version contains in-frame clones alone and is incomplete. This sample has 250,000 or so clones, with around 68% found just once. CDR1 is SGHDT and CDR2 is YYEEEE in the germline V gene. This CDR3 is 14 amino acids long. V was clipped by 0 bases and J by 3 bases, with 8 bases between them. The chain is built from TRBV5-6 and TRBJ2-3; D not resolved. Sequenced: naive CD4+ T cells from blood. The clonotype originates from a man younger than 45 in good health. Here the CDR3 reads CASSLVPDTDTQYF. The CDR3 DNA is TGTGCCAGCAGCTTGGTGCCAGATACAGATACGCAGTATTTT.